The clone carrying this T cell receptor beta chain was detected a few times. Its antigen is unidentified. Sequencing libraries for TCR beta were prepared with iRepertoire HTBI primers and Arm-PCR of CDR3 regions. From the multiplex PCR reads, TCRdb called clonotypes with MiXCR, one entry per CDR3 protein. Of roughly 500,000 distinct CDR3 sequences listed, approximately 15% are singletons. The data were obtained in a study of regulatory T cells in long-lasting Graves disease. As for the study in general: For a period under 3 months, newly diagnosed Graves' patients had taken antithyroid drugs.

The CDR3 extends over 14 amino acids. V was pared by 5 bases and J by 2 bases, with 10 bases between. CDR1 and CDR2 from the germline V gene are SEHNR and FQNEAQ (reference sequence). Study results and caveats: Repertoires from persistent disease leaned toward TRBV28, TRBJ1-2 and TRBJ2-5.

Time point defined: newly diagnosed GD, antithyroid drugs for less than 3 months. TCR sequences were obtained from RNA taken from PBMCs. These same records also appear under a second study, on T cells in Graves' hyperthyroidism and ophthalmopathy. That study adds: Most thyroid clonotypes with frequency above 0.001 were detected in blood. Separating ophthalmopathy from stable hyperthyroidism was achieved by a 13 V-J model.

The TCR was taken from a young man with Graves disease. Sequences were derived from peripheral blood mononuclear cells (PBMCs), sampled at new diagnosis, from a patient treated with antithyroid drugs. V is TRBV7-9 and J is TRBJ2-1; D is unclear. CDR3 DNA sequence: TGTGCCAGCAGCCGAGACGGAACCTACAATGAGCAGTTCTTC. Residues: CASSRDGTYNEQFF.